These 14 T cell receptor beta chains came from one sample sequenced in a study of PD-1 blockade in classical Hodgkin lymphoma. Time point meaning: cycle 4 day 1 (C4D1), after 6 weeks of nivolumab. Patients all relapsed after autologous stem cell transplantation, and there was variation in brentuximab vedotin exposure. Clones were read by immunoSEQ multiplex PCR, and TCRdb kept only the in-frame ones, dropping some. The repertoire has around 93,000 clones, around 80% of them found once; the top ten carry about 9.4%. The material sequenced was peripheral blood mononuclear cells (PBMCs), taken before the fourth cycle of nivolumab. The receptors were gathered from a human donor with classical Hodgkin lymphoma.

The chain employs TRBV6-5 and TRBJ2-5; D unclear. The CDR3 runs 13 residues. Per germline, CDR1 MNHEY and CDR2 SVGAGI. V shed 6 bases and J shed 4 bases, with 12 bases lying between them. CDR3 amino acids: CASSHRRRETQYF. CDR3 DNA: TGTGCCAGCAGCCACCGCAGGCGAGAGACCCAGTACTTC.

V gene TRBV27 combines with J gene TRBJ2-7, with 13 nucleotides matching TRBD2. The CDR3 is made up of 18 amino acids. Germline V gene data show CDR1 as MNHEY and CDR2 as SMNVEV (reference sequence). V trimming: 5 bases; J trimming: 3 bases; junction bases outside the gene matches: 13. For the CDR3, the DNA is TGTGCCAGCAGTCCGACCTCTTTACTAGCGGGGGGGCTCTACGAGCAGTACTTC. Translation gives CASSPTSLLAGGLYEQYF.

CDR3 DNA sequence: TGTGCCAGCAGCTCCCGACAGGCTCACTCTGGAAACACCATATATTTT. Its protein is CASSSRQAHSGNTIYF. This chain uses TRBV7-9 with TRBJ1-3; maybe TRBD1 (6 bases). The CDR3 totals 16 residues. V was shortened by 4 bases and J by 0 bases, with 13 bases between the two germline ends. Germline CDR1 reads SEHNR; CDR2 reads FQNEAQ (reference sequence). Drawing the rest from reference TRBV7-9 and TRBJ1-3, the complete variable domain is DTGVSQNPRHKITKRGQNVTFRCDPISEHNRLYWYRQTLGQGPEFLTYFQNEAQLEKSRLLSDRFSAERPKGSFSTLEIQRTEQGDSAMYLCASSSRQAHSGNTIYFGEGSWLTVV.

The chain employs TRBV5-8 and TRBJ1-2; maybe TRBD1 (6 bases). This CDR3 is built from 14 residues. CDR1 is SGHTS and CDR2 is YDEGEE in the germline V gene. With 4 bases removed from V and 7 bases from J, the gap between germline ends came to 17 bases. The CDR3 region is CASSPGQYLVGYTF. CDR3 sequence (DNA): TGTGCCAGCAGCCCAGGACAGTATCTCGTTGGCTACACCTTC.

The rearrangement uses TRBV29-1 and TRBJ2-5; 10 positions agree with TRBD1. Looked up from germline, CDR1 is SQVTM and CDR2 is ANQGSEA. This CDR3 is 15 amino acids long. The V and J ends lost 7 bases and 2 bases, in that order; junction bases with no gene match: 10. The CDR3 region is CSAGGDRGRQETQYF. In nucleotides, the CDR3 is TGCAGCGCCGGCGGGGACAGGGGCCGACAAGAGACCCAGTACTTC.

The chain is built from TRBV19 and TRBJ1-5, with 8 bases fitting TRBD1. This CDR3 has 16 amino acids. Germline V gene lookup returns CDR1 LNHDA and CDR2 SQIVND (reference sequence). V dropped 5 bases and J dropped 2; count of bases not matched to a gene: 8. CDR3 loop: CASSFSDRVGNQPQHF. CDR3 coding DNA: TGTGCCAGTAGTTTCTCGGACAGGGTTGGCAATCAGCCCCAGCATTTT.

The gene calls are TRBV28 and TRBJ2-2, with D perhaps TRBD2 (7 bases). V was pared by 1 base and J by 4 bases, with 13 bases between. The length of the CDR3 is 16 residues. The germline gives CDR1 MDHEN, CDR2 SYDVKM. CDR3 nucleotides: TGTGCCAGCAGTTTATACGGGGGGCAGAGCACCGGGGAGCTGTTTTTT. This gives the protein CASSLYGGQSTGELFF.

The chain carries TRBV28 and TRBJ2-7; maybe TRBD1 (5 bases). The CDR3 length is 16 residues. Trimming removed 1 base at V and 1 base at J, with 14 bases between. Germline CDR1 reads MDHEN; CDR2 reads SYDVKM. The CDR3 sequence: CASSLFPPDSSYEQYF. The CDR3 nucleotides read TGTGCCAGCAGTTTATTTCCCCCCGACAGTTCCTACGAGCAGTACTTC.

The chain uses TRBV7-9 and TRBJ2-5, with 10 bases lining up with TRBD1. The trim removed 5 bases at V and 5 bases at J, leaving 11 bases unmatched. In germline, CDR1 is SEHNR, CDR2 FQNEAQ (reference sequence). CDR3 length: 16 residues. This CDR3 reads CASSHWTGGVHETQYF. The CDR3 DNA follows: TGTGCCAGCAGCCATTGGACAGGGGGTGTTCACGAGACCCAGTACTTC.

CDR3 bases: TGTGCCAGCATTGAGTTGGATAACTATGGCTACACCTTC. This encodes CASIELDNYGYTF. V gene TRBV2 combines with J gene TRBJ1-2; D is unclear. Trimming took off 7 bases at V and 1 base at J, with 10 bases between the two ends. The V gene's germline CDR1 is SNHLY and CDR2 FYNNEI. The CDR3 totals 13 residues. The full variable domain, rest sourced from reference TRBV2 and TRBJ1-2, is EPEVTQTPSHQVTQMGQEVILRCVPISNHLYFYWYRQILGQKVEFLVSFYNNEISEKSEIFDDQFSVERPDGSNFTLKIRSTKLEDSAMYFCASIELDNYGYTFGSGTRLTVV.

The chain has TRBV5-6 and TRBJ1-2; TRBD1 might be the D (6 bases). The CDR3 contains 15 residues. With 6 bases removed from V and 4 bases from J, the gap between germline ends came to 19 bases. The germline gives CDR1 SGHDT, CDR2 YYEEEE. CDR3 in DNA: TGTGCCAGCACTAGACAACAGGGAGTTCTCTATGGCTACACCTTC. Its protein is CASTRQQGVLYGYTF.

This chain joins TRBV6-1 and TRBJ2-7; 9 bases line up with TRBD1. Trimming cost V 1 base and J 2 bases; bases outside gene matches: 3. The CDR3 extends over 15 amino acids. The germline gives CDR1 MNHNS, CDR2 SASEGT. The DNA for the CDR3 is TGTGCCAGCAGTGAAGTAGGGACAGGGACCTACGAGCAGTACTTC. Encoded protein: CASSEVGTGTYEQYF.

The chain joins TRBV28 to TRBJ2-4; tentative D call: TRBD1 (6 bases). Germline V lookup: CDR1 MDHEN, CDR2 SYDVKM. V lost 6 bases and J lost 7, with 19 bases in between. The CDR3 is 15 amino acids. CDR3 coding DNA: TGTGCCAGCAGGGAACTACAGGGTGGGTTGAACATTCAGTACTTC. This translates into CASRELQGGLNIQYF.

This clone was detected ten times or more. V gene TRBV9 combines with J gene TRBJ2-7; 7 bases align to TRBD1. Germline CDR1 is SGDLS and CDR2 is YYNGEE. The CDR3 length is 14 residues. V gave up 4 bases and J gave up 10 bases; unmatched junction bases: 14. CDR3 nucleotide sequence: TGTGCCAGCAGCCCCCAGCCGGCCGGGACAGCACAGTACTTC. Protein sequence: CASSPQPAGTAQYF.